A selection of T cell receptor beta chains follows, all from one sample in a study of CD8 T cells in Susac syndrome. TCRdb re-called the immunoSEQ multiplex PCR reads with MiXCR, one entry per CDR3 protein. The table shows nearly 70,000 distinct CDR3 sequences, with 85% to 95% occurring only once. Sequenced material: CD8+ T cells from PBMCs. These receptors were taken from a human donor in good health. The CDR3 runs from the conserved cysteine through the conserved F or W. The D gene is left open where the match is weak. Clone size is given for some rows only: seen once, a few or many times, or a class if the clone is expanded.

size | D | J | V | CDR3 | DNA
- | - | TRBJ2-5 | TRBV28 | CASRRGGEETQYF | TGTGCCAGCAGGAGGGGAGGCGAGGAGACCCAGTACTTC
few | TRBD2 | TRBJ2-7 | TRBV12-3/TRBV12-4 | CASRPSGGNHEQYF | TGTGCCAGCAGACCGTCGGGGGGGAATCACGAGCAGTACTTC
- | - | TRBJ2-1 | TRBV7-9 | CASSPPGQPRDEQFF | TGTGCCAGCAGCCCCCCGGGACAACCTCGGGATGAGCAGTTCTTC
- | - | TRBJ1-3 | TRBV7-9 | CASSPPIGSGNTIYF | TGTGCCAGCAGCCCCCCGATCGGATCTGGAAACACCATATATTTT
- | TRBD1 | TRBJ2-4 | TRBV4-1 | CASSRDRADIQYF | TGCGCCAGCAGCCGAGACAGGGCTGACATTCAGTACTTC
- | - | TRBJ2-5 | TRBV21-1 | CASSRDRVGETQYF | TGTGCCAGCAGCAGGGACAGGGTGGGAGAGACCCAGTACTTC
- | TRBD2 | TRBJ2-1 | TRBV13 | CASSLGSSGGAREQFF | TGTGCCAGCAGCTTAGGCTCTAGCGGGGGGGCCAGAGAGCAGTTCTTC
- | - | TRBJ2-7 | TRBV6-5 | CASSYDQGGSYEQYF | TGTGCCAGCAGTTACGACCAAGGGGGTTCCTACGAGCAGTACTTC
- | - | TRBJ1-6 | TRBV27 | CASRPESSYNSPLHF | TGTGCCAGCAGACCTGAAAGTTCCTATAATTCACCCCTCCACTTT
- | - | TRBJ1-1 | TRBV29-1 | CSVAITEAFF | TGCAGCGTTGCTATCACTGAAGCTTTCTTT
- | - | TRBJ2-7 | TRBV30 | CAWSEGTAYEQYF | TGTGCCTGGAGTGAAGGGACGGCCTACGAGCAGTACTTC
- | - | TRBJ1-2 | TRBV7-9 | CASSLVGKSHGYTF | TGTGCCAGCAGCTTAGTTGGGAAATCGCATGGCTACACCTTC
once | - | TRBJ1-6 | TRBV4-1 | CASSQVEGQALHF | TGCGCCAGCAGCCAAGTGGAGGGTCAGGCCCTCCACTTT
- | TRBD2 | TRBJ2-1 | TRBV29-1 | CSVTGTSPYNEQFF | TGCAGCGTGACCGGGACTAGCCCTTACAATGAGCAGTTCTTC
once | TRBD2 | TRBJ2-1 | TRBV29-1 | CSTQGEGTYNEQFF | TGCAGCACCCAAGGGGAGGGGACCTACAATGAGCAGTTCTTC
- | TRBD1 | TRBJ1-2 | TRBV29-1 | CSVEDGTGVNYGYTF | TGCAGCGTTGAAGACGGGACAGGTGTAAACTATGGCTACACCTTC
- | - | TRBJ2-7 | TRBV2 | CASSEPTELFYEQYF | TGTGCCAGCAGTGAACCAACAGAACTTTTTTACGAGCAGTACTTC
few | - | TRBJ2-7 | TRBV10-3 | CAITEGAGTHRWEQYF | TGTGCCATCACCGAGGGAGCCGGGACACACCGGTGGGAGCAGTACTTC
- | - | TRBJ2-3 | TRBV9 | CASSVDDGDTQYF | TGTGCCAGCAGCGTTGATGACGGGGATACGCAGTATTTT
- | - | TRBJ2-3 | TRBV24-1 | CATSDHDIRTDTQYF | TGTGCCACCAGTGACCACGACATTCGCACAGATACGCAGTATTTT
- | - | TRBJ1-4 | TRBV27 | CASSSIDSRVGEKLFF | TGTGCCAGCAGTTCCATAGACAGCCGGGTTGGGGAAAAACTGTTTTTT
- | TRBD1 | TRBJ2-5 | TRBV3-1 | CASSVQGRETQYF | TGTGCCAGCAGCGTACAGGGGCGAGAGACCCAGTACTTC
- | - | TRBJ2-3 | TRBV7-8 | CASSREASGLTDTQYF | TGTGCCAGCAGCAGAGAGGCTAGTGGTCTCACAGATACGCAGTATTTT
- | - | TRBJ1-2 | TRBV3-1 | CATTQAGDYGYTF | TGTGCCACCACCCAGGCGGGGGACTATGGCTACACCTTC
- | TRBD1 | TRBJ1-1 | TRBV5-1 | CASRPGQSQMNTEAFF | TGCGCCAGCCGCCCGGGACAGTCGCAAATGAACACTGAAGCTTTCTTT
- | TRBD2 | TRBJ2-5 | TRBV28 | CASSSLAGSDQETQYF | TGTGCCAGCAGTTCCCTAGCGGGGTCCGACCAAGAGACCCAGTACTTC
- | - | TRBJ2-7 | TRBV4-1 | CASSLERSSYEQYF | TGCGCCAGCAGCCTGGAGCGGAGCTCCTACGAGCAGTACTTC
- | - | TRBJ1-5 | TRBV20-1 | CSARESGGSNQPQHF | TGCAGTGCTAGAGAGTCGGGGGGGAGCAATCAGCCCCAGCATTTT
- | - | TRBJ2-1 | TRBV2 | CASTMINSNEQFF | TGTGCCAGCACGATGATTAACTCGAATGAGCAGTTCTTC
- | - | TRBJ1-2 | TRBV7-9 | CASGGDTNYGYTF | TGTGCCAGCGGGGGGGATACTAACTATGGCTACACCTTC
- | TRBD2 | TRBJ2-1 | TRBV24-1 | CATSSTSGVTNEQFF | TGTGCCACCAGTAGTACTAGCGGGGTTACCAATGAGCAGTTCTTC
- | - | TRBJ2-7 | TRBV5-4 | CASSLVTGAREQYF | TGTGCCAGCAGCTTGGTCACCGGGGCTCGAGAGCAGTACTTC
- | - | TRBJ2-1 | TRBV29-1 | CSVESRAISYNEQFF | TGCAGCGTTGAATCCCGGGCGATTTCCTACAATGAGCAGTTCTTC
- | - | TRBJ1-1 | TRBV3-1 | CASSLKRGSNMNTEAFF | TGTGCCAGCAGCCTTAAAAGAGGGAGCAACATGAACACTGAAGCTTTCTTT
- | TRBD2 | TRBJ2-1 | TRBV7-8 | CASSLAVSGGAFYNEQFF | TGTGCCAGCAGCTTAGCCGTTAGCGGGGGGGCCTTTTACAATGAGCAGTTCTTC
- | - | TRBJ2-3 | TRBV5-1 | CASSLAKDTNLYTDTQYF | TGCGCCAGCAGCTTGGCCAAAGACACAAACTTGTACACAGATACGCAGTATTTT
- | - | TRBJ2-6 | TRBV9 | CASSVPLANVLTF | TGTGCCAGCAGCGTACCCCTGGCCAACGTCCTGACTTTC
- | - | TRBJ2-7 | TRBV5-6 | CASSLEGGEQYF | TGTGCCAGCAGCTTGGAAGGGGGCGAGCAGTACTTC
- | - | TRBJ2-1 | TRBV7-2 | CASSFSPKWNEQFF | TGTGCCAGCAGCTTCTCTCCTAAGTGGAATGAGCAGTTCTTC
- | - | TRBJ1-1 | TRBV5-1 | CASSLGGTYTEAFF | TGCGCCAGCAGCTTAGGGGGAACGTACACTGAAGCTTTCTTT
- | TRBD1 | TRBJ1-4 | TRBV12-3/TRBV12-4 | CASSTLDRDTFDEKLFF | TGTGCCAGCAGTACCTTGGACAGGGACACTTTCGATGAAAAACTGTTTTTT
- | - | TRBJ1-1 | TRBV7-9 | CASSRRGGANTEAFF | TGTGCCAGCAGCCGCCGTGGGGGCGCGAACACTGAAGCTTTCTTT
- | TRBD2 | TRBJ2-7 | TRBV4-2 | CASSLAGGLVNEQYF | TGTGCCAGCAGCCTAGCGGGGGGGCTGGTTAACGAGCAGTACTTC
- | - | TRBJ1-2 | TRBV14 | CASSSLANYGYTF | TGTGCCAGCAGCAGCCTAGCTAACTATGGCTACACCTTC
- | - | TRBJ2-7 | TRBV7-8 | CASSPRGYEQYF | TGTGCCAGCAGCCCCCGGGGCTACGAGCAGTACTTC
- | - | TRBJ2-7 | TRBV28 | CASSLIESYEQYF | TGTGCCAGCAGTTTAATCGAGTCCTACGAGCAGTACTTC
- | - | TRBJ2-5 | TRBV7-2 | CASSSSSFETQYF | TGTGCCAGCAGCTCTAGTAGTTTTGAGACCCAGTACTTC
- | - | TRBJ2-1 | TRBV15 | CATSRAPPSGEFSNEQFF | TGTGCCACCAGCAGAGCCCCCCCGAGCGGAGAATTCAGCAATGAGCAGTTCTTC
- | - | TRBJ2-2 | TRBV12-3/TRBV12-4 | CASSFGTLNTGELFF | TGTGCCAGCAGTTTCGGGACCTTGAACACCGGGGAGCTGTTTTTT
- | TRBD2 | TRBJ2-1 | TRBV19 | CASSIGLGGGHDEQFF | TGTGCCAGTAGTATCGGCCTTGGCGGGGGGCACGATGAGCAGTTCTTC